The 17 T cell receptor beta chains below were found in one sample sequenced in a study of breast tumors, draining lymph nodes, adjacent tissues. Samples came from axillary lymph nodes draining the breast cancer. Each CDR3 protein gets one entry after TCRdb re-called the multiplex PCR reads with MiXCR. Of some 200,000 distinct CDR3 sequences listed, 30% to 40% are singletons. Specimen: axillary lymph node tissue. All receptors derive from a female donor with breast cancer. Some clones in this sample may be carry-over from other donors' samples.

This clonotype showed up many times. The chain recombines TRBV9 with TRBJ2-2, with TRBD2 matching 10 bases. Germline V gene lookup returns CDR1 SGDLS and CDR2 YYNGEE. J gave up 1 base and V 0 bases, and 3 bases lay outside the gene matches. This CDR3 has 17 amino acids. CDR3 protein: CASSVDPSGRNTGELFF. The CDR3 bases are TGTGCCAGCAGCGTAGATCCTAGCGGGAGGAACACCGGGGAGCTGTTTTTT.

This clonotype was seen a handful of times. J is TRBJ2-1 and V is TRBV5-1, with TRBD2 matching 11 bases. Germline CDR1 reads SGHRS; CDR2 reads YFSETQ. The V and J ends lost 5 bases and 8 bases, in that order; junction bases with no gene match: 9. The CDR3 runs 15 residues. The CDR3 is CASRPTSGGDDEQFF. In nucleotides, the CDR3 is TGCGCCAGCAGGCCCACTAGCGGGGGAGACGATGAGCAGTTCTTC.

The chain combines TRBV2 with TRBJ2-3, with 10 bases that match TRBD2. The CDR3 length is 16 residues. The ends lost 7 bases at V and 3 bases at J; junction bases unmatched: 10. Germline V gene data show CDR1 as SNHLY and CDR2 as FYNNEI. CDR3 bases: TGTGCCAGCATGGCTGGGCTAGCGGGGGTAACAGATACGCAGTATTTT. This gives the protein CASMAGLAGVTDTQYF.

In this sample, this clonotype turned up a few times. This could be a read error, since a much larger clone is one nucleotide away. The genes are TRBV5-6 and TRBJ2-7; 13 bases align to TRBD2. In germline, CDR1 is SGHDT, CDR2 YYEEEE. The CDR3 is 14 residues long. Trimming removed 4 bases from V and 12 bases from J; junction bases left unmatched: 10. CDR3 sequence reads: CASSPGTSGIGRYF. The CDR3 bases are TGTGCCAGCAGCCCTGGGACTAGCGGGATAGGGCGGTACTTC.

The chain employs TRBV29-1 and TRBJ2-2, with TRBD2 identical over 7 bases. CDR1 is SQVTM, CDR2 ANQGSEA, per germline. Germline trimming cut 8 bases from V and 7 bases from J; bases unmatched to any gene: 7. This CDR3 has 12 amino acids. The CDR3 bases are TGCAGCTTGGGAGGGGAGAACGGGGAGCTGTTTTTT. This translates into CSLGGENGELFF.

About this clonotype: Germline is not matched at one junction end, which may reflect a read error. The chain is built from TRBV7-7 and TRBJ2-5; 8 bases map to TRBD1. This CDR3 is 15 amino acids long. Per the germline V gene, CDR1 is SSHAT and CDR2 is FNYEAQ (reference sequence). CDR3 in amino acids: CASSATGALGETQYF. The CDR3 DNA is TGTGCTAGCAGCGCGACAGGGGCATTAGGGGAGACCCAGTACTTC.

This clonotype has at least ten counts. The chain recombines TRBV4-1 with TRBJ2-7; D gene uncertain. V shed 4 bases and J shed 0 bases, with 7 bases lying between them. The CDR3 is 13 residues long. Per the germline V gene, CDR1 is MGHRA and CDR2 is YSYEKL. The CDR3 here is CASSLGLSYEQYF. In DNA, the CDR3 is TGCGCCAGCAGCCTCGGGCTCTCCTACGAGCAGTACTTC.

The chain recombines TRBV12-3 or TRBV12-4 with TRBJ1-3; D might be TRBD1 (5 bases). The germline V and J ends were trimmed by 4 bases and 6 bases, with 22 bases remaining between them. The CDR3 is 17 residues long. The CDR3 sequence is CASSSGVSDQPQNTIYF. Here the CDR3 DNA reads TGTGCCAGCAGTTCGGGGGTGAGTGATCAGCCCCAAAACACCATATATTTT.

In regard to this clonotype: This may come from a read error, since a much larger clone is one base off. CDR3 bases: TGTGCCGGCAGCCAAGATAGTACCGCCAGCTACACCTTC. This encodes CAGSQDSTASYTF. V usage is TRBV3-1 and J usage is TRBJ1-2; D is unclear. The CDR3 totals 13 residues. Germline assignment: CDR1 LGHDT and CDR2 YNNKEL (reference sequence).

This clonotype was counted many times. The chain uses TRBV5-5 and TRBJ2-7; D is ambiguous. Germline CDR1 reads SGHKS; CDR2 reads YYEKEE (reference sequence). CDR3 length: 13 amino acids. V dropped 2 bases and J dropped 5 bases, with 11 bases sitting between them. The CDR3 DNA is TGTGCCAGCAGCTTTGACGGGTTCAACGAGCAGTACTTC. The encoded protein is CASSFDGFNEQYF.

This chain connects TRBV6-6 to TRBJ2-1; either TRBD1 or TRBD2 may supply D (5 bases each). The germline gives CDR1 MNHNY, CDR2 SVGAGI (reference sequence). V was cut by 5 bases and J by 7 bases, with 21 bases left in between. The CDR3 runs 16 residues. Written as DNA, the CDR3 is TGTGCCAGCAGTCAAGGTGGTGGGACCAGAGGGAATGAGCAGTTCTTC. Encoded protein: CASSQGGGTRGNEQFF.

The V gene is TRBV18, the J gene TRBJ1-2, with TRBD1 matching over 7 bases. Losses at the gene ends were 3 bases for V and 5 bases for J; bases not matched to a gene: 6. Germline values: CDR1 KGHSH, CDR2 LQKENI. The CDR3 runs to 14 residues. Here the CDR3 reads CASSPGTASYGYTF. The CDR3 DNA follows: TGTGCCAGCTCACCCGGGACAGCGTCGTATGGCTACACCTTC.

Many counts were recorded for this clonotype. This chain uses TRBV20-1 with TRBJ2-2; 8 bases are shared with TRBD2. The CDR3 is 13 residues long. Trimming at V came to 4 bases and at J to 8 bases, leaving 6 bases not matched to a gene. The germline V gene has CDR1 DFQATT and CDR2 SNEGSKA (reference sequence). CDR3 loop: CSANPREVGELFF. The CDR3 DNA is TGCAGTGCTAACCCGCGGGAGGTGGGGGAGCTGTTTTTT.

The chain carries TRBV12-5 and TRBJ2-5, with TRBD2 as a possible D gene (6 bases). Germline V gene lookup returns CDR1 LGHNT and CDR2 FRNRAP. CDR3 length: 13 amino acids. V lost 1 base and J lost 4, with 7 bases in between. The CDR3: CASGLGGVETQYF. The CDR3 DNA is TGTGCTAGTGGTTTGGGGGGGGTAGAGACCCAGTACTTC.

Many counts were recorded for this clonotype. The CDR3 loop is CASSFTSRETQYF. DNA for the CDR3: TGTGCCAGCAGCTTCACTAGCAGGGAGACCCAGTACTTC. The chain combines TRBV3-1 with TRBJ2-5; D may be TRBD2 (6 bases). In germline, CDR1 is LGHDT, CDR2 YNNKEL (reference sequence). V gave up 5 bases and J gave up 5 bases, with 12 bases separating them. The CDR3 sequence is 13 residues long.

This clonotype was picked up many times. CDR3 DNA: TGTGCCAGCAGGAGGGACGGCTCCTATAATTCACCCCTCCACTTT. Its protein is CASRRDGSYNSPLHF. The chain combines TRBV6-5 with TRBJ1-6, with a weak D call TRBD1 (5 bases). Per germline, CDR1 MNHEY and CDR2 SVGAGI. Trimming stripped 6 bases from V and 0 bases from J, with 9 bases between. CDR3 length: 15 residues.

CDR3 nucleotide sequence: TGTGCCAGCCACGGGACTTCACCTTACCAAGAGACCCAGTACTTC. This codes for CASHGTSPYQETQYF. The J gene is TRBJ2-5, the V gene TRBV6-5, with D possibly being TRBD2 (6 bases). Per germline, CDR1 MNHEY and CDR2 SVGAGI. V was clipped by 8 bases and J by 0 bases, with 16 bases between them. This CDR3 spans 15 amino acids.